This T cell receptor beta chain was obtained from a study of blood T cell repertoires in COVID-19. Germline CDR1 SEHNR, CDR2 FQNEAQ (reference sequence). The CDR3 runs 15 residues. V lost 4 bases, J lost 0 bases, and 11 bases lay in between. Assay: immunoSEQ multiplex PCR; the TCRdb copy retains only in-frame clones and omits some. The table has 29,000 or so clones, more than 85% seen once; the top ten hold around 12%. The source is a human donor in a cohort sampled during active COVID-19. The donor label of this sample is uncertain. The V call is TRBV7-9, the J call TRBJ2-3; D remains ambiguous. Sequenced sample: peripheral blood. The CDR3 here is CASSSMSRSTDTQYF. The CDR3 coding sequence is TGTGCCAGCAGCTCCATGAGTCGAAGCACAGATACGCAGTATTTT.